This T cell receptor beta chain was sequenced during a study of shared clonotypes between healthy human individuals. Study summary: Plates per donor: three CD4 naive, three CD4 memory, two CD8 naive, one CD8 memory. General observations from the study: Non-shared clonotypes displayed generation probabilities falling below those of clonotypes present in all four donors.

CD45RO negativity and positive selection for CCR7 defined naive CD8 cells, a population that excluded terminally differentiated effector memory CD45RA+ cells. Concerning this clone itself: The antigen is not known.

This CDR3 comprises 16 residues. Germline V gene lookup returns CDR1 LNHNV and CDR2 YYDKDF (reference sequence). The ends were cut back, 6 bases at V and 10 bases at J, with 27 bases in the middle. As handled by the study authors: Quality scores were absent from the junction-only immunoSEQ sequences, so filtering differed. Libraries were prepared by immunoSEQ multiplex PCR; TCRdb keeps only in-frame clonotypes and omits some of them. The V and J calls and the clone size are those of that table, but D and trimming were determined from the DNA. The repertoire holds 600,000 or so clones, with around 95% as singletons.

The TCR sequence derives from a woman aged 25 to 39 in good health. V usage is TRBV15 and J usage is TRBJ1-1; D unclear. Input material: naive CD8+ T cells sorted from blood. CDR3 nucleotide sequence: TGTGCCACCAGTCCCGCTCCGACCGGGAATCGTGCGGGAGCTTTCTTT. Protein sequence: CATSPAPTGNRAGAFF.